This TCR beta chain appears in the sequencing data of a study of blood T cell repertoires in COVID-19. Across the study: Some COVID-19 samples were acute and others convalescent; all came from the United States, Italy and Spain.

TCRdb's table, derived via immunoSEQ multiplex PCR, lists solely in-frame clones and lacks some. The profile shows about 250,000 clones, 70% to 85% of them singletons. The CDR3 extends over 16 amino acids. Per germline, CDR1 MNHNY and CDR2 SVGAGI (reference sequence). V gave up 4 bases and J gave up 4 bases, with 18 bases separating them. Sequencing used peripheral blood. The sequence came from an elderly woman with acute or convalescent COVID-19. This chain connects TRBV6-6 to TRBJ2-3, with TRBD2 as a possible D gene (8 bases). The CDR3 DNA follows: TGTGCCAGCAGTTTGGGGACAGCGGGAGCCCCAGATACGCAGTATTTT. Translating it yields CASSLGTAGAPDTQYF.